Included here is one TCR beta chain sequence, with context. Its antigen is undetermined. Here immunoSEQ multiplex PCR was the method, and the copy in TCRdb shows in-frame clones only, minus some. This table holds tens of thousands of clones, 83% found once. The germline V gene encodes CDR1 GTSNPN and CDR2 SVGIG (reference sequence). The length of the CDR3 is 13 residues. V was clipped by 4 bases and J by 7 bases, with 13 bases between them. This entry comes from a study of radiotherapy plus CTLA-4 blockade in lung cancer. Findings of the study overall: Tumor-origin TCR clones grew in blood after radiotherapy plus ipilimumab.

This TCR derives from a human donor with non-small cell lung cancer who had stable disease on radiotherapy plus ipilimumab. The chain employs TRBV30 and TRBJ2-2; D call uncertain. The sequencing used peripheral blood, collected from a patient treated with radiotherapy plus ipilimumab. The DNA for the CDR3 is TGTGCCTGGATTAAAAGTCGAGACGGGGAGCTGTTTTTT. This encodes CAWIKSRDGELFF.